This T cell receptor (beta chain) comes out of a study of cytomegalovirus exposure and HLA in healthy donors. Per the germline V gene, CDR1 is GTSNPN and CDR2 is SVGIG (reference sequence). J lost 4 bases, V lost 8 bases, and 10 bases had no gene match. The CDR3 consists of 13 residues. Clones were sequenced by immunoSEQ multiplex PCR, and TCRdb holds only the in-frame ones, with some missing. The repertoire holds more than 95,000 clones, with roughly 95% as singletons. The sample comprised PBMCs. The clonotype comes from a young man in good health and CMV-seronegative. This sequence joins TRBV30 and TRBJ1-2, with 7 positions matching TRBD1. The CDR3 DNA sequence: TGTGCCGGAAACAGGGGAGAGGGCTATGGCTACACCTTC. Amino acids: CAGNRGEGYGYTF.